This T cell receptor beta chain was retrieved from a study of beta chain features in type 1 diabetes. Investigators reverse transcribed all isolated RNA, so they sequenced expressed TCRB transcripts. The method was immunoSEQ multiplex PCR; TCRdb's version includes in-frame clones alone and lacks a portion of them. Here the sample spans around 500,000 clones, about an eighth being singletons. CDR3 size: 14 residues. The germline V gene has CDR1 SGDLS and CDR2 YYNGEE. V lost 4 bases, J lost 6 bases, and 9 bases stayed unmatched. This clone was observed a handful of times. This clonotype was sampled from a woman under 30 in good health. The sample consisted of naive CD4+ T cells from blood. The chain employs TRBV9 and TRBJ1-2; 7 nucleotides agree with TRBD1. In DNA form, the CDR3 reads TGTGCCAGCAGCCCCCGGACAGGTGAAAATGGCTACACCTTC. Its protein is CASSPRTGENGYTF. The variable domain in full, with the rest retrieved from reference TRBV9 and TRBJ1-2, is DSGVTQTPKHLITATGQRVTLRCSPRSGDLSVYWYQQSLDQGLQFLIQYYNGEERAKGNILERFSAQQFPDLHSELNLSSLELGDSALYFCASSPRTGENGYTFGSGTRLTVV.